This T cell receptor beta chain derives from a study of T cell responses to AZD1222 COVID-19 vaccine. Here immunoSEQ multiplex PCR was the method, and the copy in TCRdb shows in-frame clones only, minus some. This table holds approximately 120,000 clones, around 93% found once. Whole-study results and caveats: Unmutated regions of variants are reportedly targeted by nearly half of spike-specific TCRs. All repertoire sampling was performed exclusively after the peak T cell response.

Deletions cut 1 base from V and 4 bases from J, with 3 bases between. The CDR3 covers 12 residues. Germline V gene data show CDR1 as SGHRS and CDR2 as YFSETQ. Of note for this clone: As yet, its antigen is unknown.

This material consisted of peripheral blood, taken on day 0 of AZD1222 vaccination. The sequence was obtained from an adult in good health. The chain recombines TRBV5-1 with TRBJ2-1; D is unclear. The CDR3 region is CASSLNYNEQFF. DNA of the CDR3: TGCGCCAGCAGCTTGAATTACAATGAGCAGTTCTTC.